This T cell receptor beta chain was recovered during a study of blood T cell repertoires in COVID-19. The overall study: The cDNA or gDNA used as material had been derived from T cells, B-cell-depleted T cells, or PBMCs.

Clones were sequenced by immunoSEQ multiplex PCR, and TCRdb holds only the in-frame ones, with some missing. The repertoire consists of more than 85,000 clones, with around 76% occurring once and the leading ten covering roughly 21%. Germline V gene lookup returns CDR1 WNHNN and CDR2 SYGVQD (reference sequence). The CDR3 contains 15 residues. V was pared by 1 base and J by 4 bases, with 3 bases of the junction left unmatched. This clonotype was obtained from a woman in her 70s with acute or convalescent COVID-19. Sequenced sample: peripheral blood. The chain carries TRBV10-1 and TRBJ2-1, with 8 bases matching TRBD2. The CDR3 loop reads CASSEWASGYNEQFF. The CDR3 nucleotides are TGCGCCAGCAGTGAGTGGGCTAGCGGGTACAATGAGCAGTTCTTC.